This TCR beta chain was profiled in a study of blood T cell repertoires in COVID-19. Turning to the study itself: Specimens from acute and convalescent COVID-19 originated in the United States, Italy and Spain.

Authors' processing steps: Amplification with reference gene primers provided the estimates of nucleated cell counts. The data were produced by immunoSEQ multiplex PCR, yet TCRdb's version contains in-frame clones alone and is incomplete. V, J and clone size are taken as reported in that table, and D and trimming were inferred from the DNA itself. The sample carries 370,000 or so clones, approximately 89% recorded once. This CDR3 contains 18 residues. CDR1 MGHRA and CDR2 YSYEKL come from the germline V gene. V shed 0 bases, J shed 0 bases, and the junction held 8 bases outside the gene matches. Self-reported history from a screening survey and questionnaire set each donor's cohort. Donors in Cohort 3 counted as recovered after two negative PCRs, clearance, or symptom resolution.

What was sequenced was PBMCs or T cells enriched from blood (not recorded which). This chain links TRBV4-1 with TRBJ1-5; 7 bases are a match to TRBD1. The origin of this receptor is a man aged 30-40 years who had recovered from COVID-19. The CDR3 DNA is TGCGCCAGCAGCCAAGATTGGACAGGCTTTTATAGCAATCAGCCCCAGCATTTT. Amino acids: CASSQDWTGFYSNQPQHF.